This T cell receptor beta chain comes out of a study of blood T cells in healthy people across ages. Study-wide results and limits: Bulk PBMC profiling left naive and antigen-experienced comparisons inconclusive.

This clonotype was picked up a small number of times. Antigen unknown. The germline CDR1 and CDR2 sequences are SGHDT and YYEEEE. The CDR3 is made up of 14 amino acids. Trimming cost V 1 base and J 4 bases; bases outside gene matches: 3. A sample-barcoded 5' primer and a J-beta primer mix were used in a second PCR of roughly 7 to 11 cycles. Each CDR3 protein is one row after TCRdb ran MiXCR on the 5' RACE reads. Of 800,000 or so distinct CDR3 sequences in the sample, 46% are singletons; the top ten hold 15% to 20%. The TCR was taken from a man aged 80 or over in good health. Input material: blood. The V and J genes are TRBV5-6 and TRBJ2-7, with 9 bases lining up with TRBD2. CDR3 protein: CASSLFGLAYEQYF. DNA for the CDR3: TGTGCCAGCAGCTTGTTTGGACTAGCGTACGAGCAGTACTTC. Combining the CDR3 with reference TRBV5-6 and TRBJ2-7 gives the whole variable domain DAGVTQSPTHLIKTRGQQVTLRCSPKSGHDTVSWYQQALGQGPQFIFQYYEEEERQRGNFPDRFSGHQFPNYSSELNVNALLLGDSALYLCASSLFGLAYEQYFGPGTRLTVT.